A single sample is the source of the 21 T cell receptor beta chains below, sequenced in a study of CD8 T cells in ankylosing spondylitis. Study-wide points: The study identified a TCR beta motif of several highly homologous variants that appeared characteristic of ankylosing spondylitis blood.

TCRdb reprocessed the 5' RACE reads via MiXCR and lists one record per CDR3 protein. The table records roughly 700,000 distinct CDR3 sequences, about 20% of them present only once. Their target antigens are unknown. The sample consisted of blood, either unsorted or a sorted T cell fraction (not recorded which). The receptors here all came from a male donor with ankylosing spondylitis.

This clonotype was found many times. The chain links TRBV7-8 to TRBJ1-5; 8 nucleotides align to TRBD1. After removal of 5 bases from V and 0 bases from J, the junction contained 12 bases not matched to a gene. The V gene's germline CDR1 is SGHVS and CDR2 FQNEAQ. The CDR3 length is 18 residues. The CDR3 DNA follows: TGTGCCAGCAGCCCACGGGTGACAGGGGACTATAGCAATCAGCCCCAGCATTTT. Residues: CASSPRVTGDYSNQPQHF.

This clonotype was counted only a few times. The chain links TRBV29-1 to TRBJ2-1; TRBD2 matches 9 bases. Germline CDR1 is SQVTM and CDR2 is ANQGSEA. The CDR3 length is 13 residues. V lost 6 bases, J lost 5 bases, and 5 bases stayed unmatched. This chain's CDR3 is CSVRSGGHNEQFF. CDR3 DNA: TGCAGCGTGCGTAGCGGGGGCCACAATGAGCAGTTCTTC.

This clonotype turned up a few times. V gene TRBV12-3 or TRBV12-4 combines with J gene TRBJ1-5; D is uncertain. The CDR3 totals 13 residues. Trimming took 4 bases from V and 11 from J, leaving 15 bases between them. CDR3 bases: TGTGCCAGCAGTTCCATACAACTTTCGGCCCAGCATTTT. It translates to CASSSIQLSAQHF.

This clonotype was seen many times. The gene calls are TRBV12-3 or TRBV12-4 and TRBJ1-1; D is uncertain. CDR3 size: 14 residues. Trimming stripped 7 bases from V and 2 bases from J, with 14 bases between. CDR3: CASIDGNRNTEAFF. The CDR3 nucleotides read TGTGCCAGCATCGACGGAAACAGAAACACTGAAGCTTTCTTT.

The rearrangement links TRBV2 to TRBJ2-7; 7 bases match TRBD1. This CDR3 region has 13 residues. The V gene's germline CDR1 is SNHLY and CDR2 FYNNEI. With V trimmed by 9 bases and J by 7 bases, 12 bases remained unmatched. CDR3 residues: CARKDRASEEQYF. The CDR3, as DNA: TGTGCCAGGAAAGACAGGGCCTCGGAGGAGCAGTACTTC.

This rearrangement joins TRBV27 to TRBJ2-2; TRBD1 aligns across 10 bases. V was pared by 5 bases and J by 3 bases, with 9 bases of the junction left unmatched. From germline, CDR1 is MNHEY and CDR2 SMNVEV (reference sequence). CDR3 length equals 17 residues. The CDR3 here is CASSPDWDRGDTGELFF. CDR3 bases: TGTGCCAGCAGTCCGGATTGGGACAGGGGCGACACCGGGGAGCTGTTTTTT.

This clonotype was seen a handful of times. The V gene is TRBV18, the J gene TRBJ1-3, with 8 bases identical to TRBD1. Germline CDR1 and CDR2: KGHSH and LQKENI. The V and J ends lost 3 bases and 2 bases, in that order; junction bases with no gene match: 3. The CDR3 covers 15 residues. CDR3 residues: CASSPDRATGNTIYF. CDR3 sequence (DNA): TGTGCCAGCTCACCGGACAGGGCAACTGGAAACACCATATATTTT.

V gene TRBV10-1 combines with J gene TRBJ2-4; no clear D gene. Germline V gene lookup returns CDR1 WNHNN and CDR2 SYGVQD (reference sequence). The CDR3 extends over 15 amino acids. The germline V and J ends were trimmed by 7 bases and 4 bases, with 17 bases remaining between them. The CDR3 coding sequence is TGCGCCAGCACCCCCCCGGACCGGGTGAAAAACATTCAGTACTTC. Encoded protein: CASTPPDRVKNIQYF.

The chain links TRBV30 to TRBJ2-7, with 7 bases lining up with TRBD2. The germline gives CDR1 GTSNPN, CDR2 SVGIG (reference sequence). CDR3 length equals 14 residues. V dropped 4 bases and J dropped 6; count of bases not matched to a gene: 12. The CDR3 coding sequence is TGTGCCTGGATTGCGGGTAGCGGGCCCCGCGAGCAGTACTTC. Encoded protein: CAWIAGSGPREQYF. Variable domain in full (rest from reference TRBV30 and TRBJ2-7): SQTIHQWPATLVQPVGSPLSLECTVEGTSNPNLYWYRQAAGRGLQLLFYSVGIGQISSEVPQNLSASRPQDRQFILSSKKLLLSDSGFYLCAWIAGSGPREQYFGPGTRLTVT.

The chain is built from TRBV28 and TRBJ2-5; D perhaps matches TRBD2 (5 bases). The CDR3 extends over 13 amino acids. Germline V CDR1 and CDR2: MDHEN, SYDVKM. The V gene lost 5 bases and the J gene lost 7 bases, with 14 bases spanning the gap. CDR3: CASSPDSRGTQYF. The CDR3 DNA reads as TGTGCCAGCAGTCCTGACTCCCGGGGGACCCAGTACTTC.

This rearrangement joins TRBV11-2 to TRBJ1-1; no definite D call. Germline CDR1 reads SGHAT; CDR2 reads FQNNGV. The CDR3 spans 16 residues. The V end was cut by 5 bases, the J end by 3 bases, with 19 bases between. DNA of the CDR3: TGTGCCAGCAGCACCCGGGTAGGGTGGAAGGACACTGAAGCTTTCTTT. It encodes CASSTRVGWKDTEAFF.

The CDR3, as DNA: TGTGCCAGCTCACCACTCGGAATCGGGCAGGGAGCCAACTATGGCTACACCTTC. Translated: CASSPLGIGQGANYGYTF. V usage is TRBV18 and J usage is TRBJ1-2; tentatively, D is TRBD1 (5 bases). The CDR3 is 18 residues long. Trimming left V 1 base short and J 2 bases short, with 20 bases between. Germline V CDR1 and CDR2: KGHSH, LQKENI.

In its sample, this clonotype was seen a few times. The junction differs from germline at one of its ends, possibly a read error. This chain links TRBV28 with TRBJ1-1; a weak D match, TRBD1 (6 bases). This CDR3 is built from 13 residues. CDR1 is MDHEN and CDR2 is SYDVKM in the germline V gene. The CDR3 sequence is CASSLIGQRLGVF. CDR3 nucleotides: TGTGCCAGCAGTTTGATAGGACAGCGACTCGGGGTCTTT.

V usage is TRBV19 and J usage is TRBJ1-1, with D maybe TRBD1 (5 bases). CDR1 LNHDA and CDR2 SQIVND come from the germline V gene (reference sequence). CDR3 size: 11 residues. V lost 3 bases and J 8 bases, leaving 7 bases between the germline ends. The CDR3 DNA reads TGTGCCAGTAGTATCTGGGGGGAAGCTTTCTTT. Protein: CASSIWGEAFF.

The V and J genes are TRBV9 and TRBJ2-7; D is perhaps TRBD2 (5 bases). Trimming left V 0 bases short and J 7 bases short, with 11 bases between. The CDR3 extends over 13 amino acids. Germline V gene lookup returns CDR1 SGDLS and CDR2 YYNGEE. The CDR3 DNA follows: TGTGCCAGCAGCGTAGGAGAGGGTCTAGAGCAGTACTTC. It specifies CASSVGEGLEQYF.

This clonotype was counted only a few times. The V gene is TRBV28, the J gene TRBJ2-7; D is uncertain. The CDR3 has 17 residues. Germline V gives CDR1 MDHEN, CDR2 SYDVKM. Trimming removed 1 base from V and 4 bases from J, with 20 bases in between. DNA for the CDR3: TGTGCCAGCAGTTTATCCGCCCTGGGTCACCGAGCTTACGAGCAGTACTTC. Translating it yields CASSLSALGHRAYEQYF.

This clonotype was seen a handful of times. The gene calls are TRBV20-1 and TRBJ1-5, with D tentatively TRBD1 (5 bases). This CDR3 contains 15 residues. V was trimmed by 0 bases and J by 0 bases, leaving 9 bases between them. From germline, CDR1 is DFQATT and CDR2 SNEGSKA (reference sequence). This chain's CDR3 is CSAREGEYSNQPQHF. CDR3 sequence (DNA): TGCAGTGCTAGAGAAGGGGAATATAGCAATCAGCCCCAGCATTTT.

This clonotype turned up a few times. This chain connects TRBV20-1 to TRBJ2-5, with 12 bases matching TRBD1. Germline trimming cut 5 bases from V and 6 bases from J; bases unmatched to any gene: 10. The CDR3 length is 15 residues. From germline, CDR1 is DFQATT and CDR2 SNEGSKA (reference sequence). This chain's CDR3 is CSALKGTGGEKTQYF. In DNA form, the CDR3 reads TGCAGTGCTCTAAAAGGGACAGGGGGCGAGAAGACCCAGTACTTC.

This chain uses TRBV12-3 or TRBV12-4 with TRBJ2-3; D gene ambiguous. Between the trimmed V and J ends, which lost 2 bases and 2 bases, there was a span of 8 bases. The CDR3 spans 14 residues. CDR3 coding DNA: TGTGCCAGCAGTTTAAGTCATTCCACAGATACGCAGTATTTT. This encodes CASSLSHSTDTQYF.

The chain employs TRBV7-7 and TRBJ2-7; D unclear. This CDR3 region has 14 residues. In germline, CDR1 is SSHAT, CDR2 FNYEAQ (reference sequence). Trimming took off 1 base at V and 2 bases at J, with 9 bases between the two ends. The CDR3 sequence: CASSLGPLPYEQYF. Written as DNA, the CDR3 is TGTGCCAGCAGCTTAGGACCACTACCCTACGAGCAGTACTTC.

CDR3 nucleotides: TGTGCCAGCAGTGCACAGGGGATCTATAATTCACCCCTCCACTTT. Protein: CASSAQGIYNSPLHF. This chain uses TRBV6-1 with TRBJ1-6; 7 bases match TRBD1. Germline V CDR1 and CDR2: MNHNS, SASEGT. The CDR3 has 15 residues. V lost 4 bases, J lost 3 bases, and 3 bases stayed unmatched.